These 11 T cell receptor beta chains came from one sample sequenced in a study of metastatic and nonmetastatic thyroid tumors. With MiXCR, TCRdb called clones anew from the PCR reads. The sample consists of tens of thousands of clones, approximately 20% of them appearing once. Every patient underwent thyroid surgery untreated. Sequencing was carried out using blood. The receptors shown here come from a male donor with papillary thyroid cancer or a benign thyroid nodule (not recorded which). Some clones in this sample may be carry-over from other donors' samples.

The chain couples TRBV27 to TRBJ2-5, with D perhaps being TRBD1 or TRBD2 (5 bases each). The CDR3 loop spans 19 amino acids. Germline values: CDR1 MNHEY, CDR2 SMNVEV (reference sequence). The V end lost 6 bases, the J end lost 5 bases, and 31 bases lay between the germline ends. The CDR3 DNA reads as TGTGCCAGCAGCTGGGGCCGAGTCCGGGGTCCATCCGCCGAGGAGACCCAGTACTTC. Its translation is CASSWGRVRGPSAEETQYF.

As concerns this clone: The same CDR3 can be traced to other DNA sequences in this sample. V is TRBV3-1 and J is TRBJ2-6; D remains unclear. CDR3 length equals 16 residues. The germline V gene has CDR1 LGHDT and CDR2 YNNKEL (reference sequence). V was trimmed by 1 base and J by 1 base, leaving 8 bases between them. The CDR3, as DNA: TGTGCCAGCAGCCAAGGCAGCCCTTCTGGGGCCAACGTCCTGACTTTC. Amino acid sequence: CASSQGSPSGANVLTF.

This clone was counted many times. As DNA, the CDR3 is TGTGCCAGCAGTACCGACAGGGGCAATCAGCCCCAGCATTTT. Its translation: CASSTDRGNQPQHF. The V gene is TRBV6-1, the J gene TRBJ1-5, with 7 bases identical to TRBD1. The V segment lost 5 bases and the J segment 2 bases; nucleotides outside the gene matches: 3. The germline V gene encodes CDR1 MNHNS and CDR2 SASEGT. CDR3 length: 14 residues.

The CDR3 here is CASSSLDQAGEEQYF. The CDR3 DNA is TGTGCCAGCAGTTCCCTGGATCAAGCAGGAGAGGAGCAGTACTTC. The chain combines TRBV6-2 or TRBV6-3 with TRBJ2-7, with D hard to call. Germline CDR1 is MNHEY and CDR2 is SVGEGT. Between the trimmed V and J ends, which lost 4 bases and 7 bases, there was a span of 20 bases. The CDR3 loop spans 15 amino acids.

The chain couples TRBV28 to TRBJ2-5; D gene ambiguous. The CDR3 has 15 residues. Per the germline V gene, CDR1 is MDHEN and CDR2 is SYDVKM. V lost 4 bases to trimming and J lost 12 bases, with 24 bases between them. The CDR3 spells CASSYFGPTSETKYF. The CDR3 bases are TGTGCCAGCAGTTATTTTGGGCCCACATCGGAGACAAAGTACTTC.

This clone has a count of ten or more. The chain joins TRBV5-1 to TRBJ2-1; TRBD2 matches 8 bases. The CDR3 runs 15 residues. CDR1 SGHRS and CDR2 YFSETQ come from the germline V gene. J lost 3 bases, V lost 3 bases, and 5 bases had no gene match. CDR3 in amino acids: CASSSSGYDYNEQFF. The CDR3, as DNA: TGCGCCAGCAGCTCTAGCGGGTACGACTACAATGAGCAGTTCTTC.

This clone was detected a few times. The gene calls are TRBV13 and TRBJ1-1; 7 nucleotides match TRBD1. Per the germline V gene, CDR1 is PRHDT and CDR2 is FYEKMQ (reference sequence). V gave up 4 bases and J gave up 7 bases; unmatched junction bases: 12. The length of the CDR3 is 15 residues. The CDR3 here is CASSSHRGWGGEAFF. The CDR3 coding sequence is TGTGCCAGCAGCTCGCACAGGGGCTGGGGGGGTGAAGCTTTCTTT.

The V and J genes are TRBV28 and TRBJ2-7; possibly TRBD1 for D (5 bases). The CDR3 runs to 13 residues. Looked up from germline, CDR1 is MDHEN and CDR2 is SYDVKM. Trimming took off 6 bases at V and 2 bases at J, with 11 bases between the two ends. For the CDR3, the DNA is TGTGCCAGCAGCCAGGGCCCCACCTACGAGCAGTACTTC. The encoded protein is CASSQGPTYEQYF.

The chain uses TRBV6-6 and TRBJ2-5; no clear D. The CDR3 consists of 14 residues. Germline CDR1 and CDR2: MNHNY and SVGAGI (reference sequence). The V gene lost 0 bases and the J gene lost 3 bases, with 8 bases spanning the gap. DNA of the CDR3: TGTGCCAGCAGTTACTCGACTTTTAAAGAGACCCAGTACTTC. It is translated as CASSYSTFKETQYF.

The chain carries TRBV3-1 and TRBJ2-3; TRBD2 might be the D (7 bases). Germline-derived CDR1 and CDR2 are LGHDT and YNNKEL (reference sequence). CDR3 length: 16 amino acids. V gave up 0 bases and J gave up 5 bases, with 15 bases separating them. CDR3 sequence: CASSQDRSGGVDTQYF. CDR3 in DNA: TGTGCCAGCAGCCAAGATCGCTCGGGGGGCGTAGATACGCAGTATTTT.

This clone was counted at least ten times. This chain connects TRBV13 to TRBJ2-1, with TRBD1 matching 10 bases. The CDR3 has 15 residues. CDR1 is PRHDT and CDR2 is FYEKMQ in the germline V gene (reference sequence). Losses at the gene ends were 2 bases for V and 6 bases for J; bases not matched to a gene: 4. CDR3 DNA sequence: TGTGCCAGCAGCTTATCACGGACAGGGGGCAATGAGCAGTTCTTC. It encodes CASSLSRTGGNEQFF.